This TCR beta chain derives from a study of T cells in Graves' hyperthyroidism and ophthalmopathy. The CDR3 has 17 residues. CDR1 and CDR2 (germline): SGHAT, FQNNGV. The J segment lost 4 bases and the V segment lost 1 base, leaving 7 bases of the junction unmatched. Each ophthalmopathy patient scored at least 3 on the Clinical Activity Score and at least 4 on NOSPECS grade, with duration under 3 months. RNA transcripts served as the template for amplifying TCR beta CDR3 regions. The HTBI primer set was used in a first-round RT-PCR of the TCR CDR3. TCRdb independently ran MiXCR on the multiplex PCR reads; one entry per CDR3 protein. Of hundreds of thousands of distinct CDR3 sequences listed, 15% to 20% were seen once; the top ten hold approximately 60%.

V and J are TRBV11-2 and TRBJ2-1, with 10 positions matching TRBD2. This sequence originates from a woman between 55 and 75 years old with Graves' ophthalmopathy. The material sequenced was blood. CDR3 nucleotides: TGTGCCAGCAGCTTAGGACCCGGACTAGCGGCTTACAATGAGCAGTTCTTC. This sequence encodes CASSLGPGLAAYNEQFF.